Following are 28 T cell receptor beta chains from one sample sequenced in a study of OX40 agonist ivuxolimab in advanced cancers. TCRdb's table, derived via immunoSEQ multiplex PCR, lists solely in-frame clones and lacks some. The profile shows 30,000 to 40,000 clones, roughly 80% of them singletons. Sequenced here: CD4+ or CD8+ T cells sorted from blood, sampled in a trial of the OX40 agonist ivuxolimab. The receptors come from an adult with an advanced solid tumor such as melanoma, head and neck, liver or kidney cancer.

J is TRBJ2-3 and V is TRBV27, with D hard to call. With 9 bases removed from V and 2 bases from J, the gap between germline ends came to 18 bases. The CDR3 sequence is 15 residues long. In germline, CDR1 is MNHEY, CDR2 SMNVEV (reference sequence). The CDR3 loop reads CASRRPGRTTDTQYF. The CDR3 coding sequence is TGTGCCAGTAGACGACCCGGTCGGACCACAGATACGCAGTATTTT.

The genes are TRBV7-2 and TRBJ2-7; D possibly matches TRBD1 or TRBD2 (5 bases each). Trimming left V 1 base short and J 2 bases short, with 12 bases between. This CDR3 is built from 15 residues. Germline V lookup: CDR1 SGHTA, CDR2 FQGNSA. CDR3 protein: CASSLGGSTTYEQYF. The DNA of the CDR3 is TGTGCCAGCAGCTTAGGGGGGTCCACCACCTACGAGCAGTACTTC. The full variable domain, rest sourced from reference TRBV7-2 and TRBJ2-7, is GAGVSQSPSNKVTEKGKDVELRCDPISGHTALYWYRQSLGQGLEFLIYFQGNSAPDKSGLPSDRFSAERTGGSVSTLTIQRTQQEDSAVYLCASSLGGSTTYEQYFGPGTRLTVT.

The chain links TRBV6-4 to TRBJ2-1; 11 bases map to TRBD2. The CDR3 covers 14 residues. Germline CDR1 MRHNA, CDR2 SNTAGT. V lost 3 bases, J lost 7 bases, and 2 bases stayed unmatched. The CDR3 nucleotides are TGTGCCAGCAGTGATAGCGGGAGGGTGAATGAGCAGTTCTTC. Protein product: CASSDSGRVNEQFF.

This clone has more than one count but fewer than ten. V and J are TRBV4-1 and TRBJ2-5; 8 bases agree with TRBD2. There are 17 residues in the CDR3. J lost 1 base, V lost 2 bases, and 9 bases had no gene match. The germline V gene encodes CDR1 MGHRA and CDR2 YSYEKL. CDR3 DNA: TGCGCCAGCAGCCAACTGAATACAGCGGGGGCCCAAGAGACCCAGTACTTC. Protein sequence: CASSQLNTAGAQETQYF.

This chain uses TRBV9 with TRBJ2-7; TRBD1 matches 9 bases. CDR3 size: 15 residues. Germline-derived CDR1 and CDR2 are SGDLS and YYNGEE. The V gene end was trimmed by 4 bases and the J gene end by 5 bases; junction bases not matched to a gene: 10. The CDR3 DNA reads TGTGCCAGCAGCCCCCAGACAGGGGGTGGGCACGAGCAGTACTTC. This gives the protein CASSPQTGGGHEQYF.

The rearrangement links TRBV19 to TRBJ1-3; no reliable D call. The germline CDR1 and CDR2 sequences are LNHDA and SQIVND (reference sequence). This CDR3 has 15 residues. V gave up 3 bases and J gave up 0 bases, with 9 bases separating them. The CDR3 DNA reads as TGTGCCAGTAGTATTGGAGGCGGCTCTGGAAACACCATATATTTT. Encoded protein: CASSIGGGSGNTIYF.

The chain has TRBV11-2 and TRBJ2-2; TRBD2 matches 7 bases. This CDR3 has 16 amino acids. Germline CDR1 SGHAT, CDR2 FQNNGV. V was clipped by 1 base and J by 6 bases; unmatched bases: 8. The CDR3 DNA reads TGTGCCAGCAGCTTAGTGGGCGGGAGAAGAGCCGGGGAGCTGTTTTTT. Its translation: CASSLVGGRRAGELFF.

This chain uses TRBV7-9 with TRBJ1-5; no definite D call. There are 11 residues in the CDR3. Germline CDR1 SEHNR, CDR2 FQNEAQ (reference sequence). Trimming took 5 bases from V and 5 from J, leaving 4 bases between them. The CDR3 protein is CASSTDQPQHF. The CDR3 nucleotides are TGTGCCAGCAGCACCGATCAGCCCCAGCATTTT.

The CDR3 spells CASSLLFRGRANSYEQYF. The DNA of the CDR3 is TGTGCCAGCAGTTTATTATTCAGGGGGCGAGCAAACTCCTACGAGCAGTACTTC. The chain joins TRBV28 to TRBJ2-7; the match to TRBD1 covers 8 bases. Germline lookup yields CDR1 MDHEN and CDR2 SYDVKM. The CDR3 runs to 18 residues. V shed 1 base, J shed 0 bases, and the junction held 11 bases outside the gene matches.

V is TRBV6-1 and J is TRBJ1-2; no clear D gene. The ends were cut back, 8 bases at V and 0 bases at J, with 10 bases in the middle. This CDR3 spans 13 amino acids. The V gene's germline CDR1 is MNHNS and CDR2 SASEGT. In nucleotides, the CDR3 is TGTGCCAGCCCAGGAAGTCCTAACTATGGCTACACCTTC. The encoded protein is CASPGSPNYGYTF.

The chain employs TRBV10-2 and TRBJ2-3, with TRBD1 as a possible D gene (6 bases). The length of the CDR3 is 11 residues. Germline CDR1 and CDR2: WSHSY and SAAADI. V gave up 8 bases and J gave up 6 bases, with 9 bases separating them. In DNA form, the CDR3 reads TGCGCCAGCGGCAGGGGTGATACGCAGTATTTT. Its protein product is CASGRGDTQYF.

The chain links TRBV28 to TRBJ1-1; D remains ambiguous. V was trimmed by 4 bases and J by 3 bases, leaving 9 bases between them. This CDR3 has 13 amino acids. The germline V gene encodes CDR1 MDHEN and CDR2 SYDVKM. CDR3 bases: TGTGCCAGCAGTTCCTACTCGTACACTGAAGCTTTCTTT. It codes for CASSSYSYTEAFF.

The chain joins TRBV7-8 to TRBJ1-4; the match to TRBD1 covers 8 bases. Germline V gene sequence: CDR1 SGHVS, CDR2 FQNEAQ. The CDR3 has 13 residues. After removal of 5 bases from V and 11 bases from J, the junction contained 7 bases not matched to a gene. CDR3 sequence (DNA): TGTGCCAGCAGCCACAGGGGGGGGAGGAAACTGTTTTTT. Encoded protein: CASSHRGGRKLFF.

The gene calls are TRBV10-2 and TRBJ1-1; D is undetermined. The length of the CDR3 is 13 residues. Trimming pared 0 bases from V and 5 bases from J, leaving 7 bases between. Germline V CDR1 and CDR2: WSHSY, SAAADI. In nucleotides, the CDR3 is TGCGCCAGCAGTGAGTCGTCTGGAACTGAAGCTTTCTTT. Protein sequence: CASSESSGTEAFF.

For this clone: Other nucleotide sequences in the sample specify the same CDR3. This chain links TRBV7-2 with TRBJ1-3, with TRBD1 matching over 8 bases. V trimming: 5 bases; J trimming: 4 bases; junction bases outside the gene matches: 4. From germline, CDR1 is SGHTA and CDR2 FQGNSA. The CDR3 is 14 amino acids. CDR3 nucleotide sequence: TGTGCCAGCAGCCTCACAGGGGGAGGAAACACCATATATTTT. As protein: CASSLTGGGNTIYF. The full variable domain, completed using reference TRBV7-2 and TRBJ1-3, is GAGVSQSPSNKVTEKGKDVELRCDPISGHTALYWYRQSLGQGLEFLIYFQGNSAPDKSGLPSDRFSAERTGGSVSTLTIQRTQQEDSAVYLCASSLTGGGNTIYFGEGSWLTVV.

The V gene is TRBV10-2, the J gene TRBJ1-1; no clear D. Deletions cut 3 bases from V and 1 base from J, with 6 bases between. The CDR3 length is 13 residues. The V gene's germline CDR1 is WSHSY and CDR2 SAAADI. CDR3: CASSERGNTEAFF. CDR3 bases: TGCGCCAGCAGTGAACGGGGGAACACTGAAGCTTTCTTT.

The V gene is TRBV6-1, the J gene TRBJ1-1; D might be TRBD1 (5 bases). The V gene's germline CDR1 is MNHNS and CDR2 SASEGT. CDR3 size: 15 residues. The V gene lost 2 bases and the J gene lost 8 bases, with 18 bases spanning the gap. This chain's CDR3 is CASSEWGRRDLEAFF. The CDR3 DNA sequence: TGTGCCAGCAGTGAATGGGGACGCCGCGACCTCGAAGCTTTCTTT.

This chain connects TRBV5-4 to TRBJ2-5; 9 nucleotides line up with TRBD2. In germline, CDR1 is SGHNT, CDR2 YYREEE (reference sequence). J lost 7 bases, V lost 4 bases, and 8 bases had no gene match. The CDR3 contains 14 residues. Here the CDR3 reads CASSIGGGGGTQYF. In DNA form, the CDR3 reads TGTGCCAGCAGCATTGGAGGCGGGGGGGGGACCCAGTACTTC.

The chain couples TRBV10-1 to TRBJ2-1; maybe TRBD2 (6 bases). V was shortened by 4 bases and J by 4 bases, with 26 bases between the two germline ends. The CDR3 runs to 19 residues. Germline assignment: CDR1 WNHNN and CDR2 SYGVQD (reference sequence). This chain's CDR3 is CASSGPHPLAGQGYNEQFF. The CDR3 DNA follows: TGCGCCAGCAGTGGACCCCATCCGCTCGCGGGGCAAGGGTACAATGAGCAGTTCTTC.

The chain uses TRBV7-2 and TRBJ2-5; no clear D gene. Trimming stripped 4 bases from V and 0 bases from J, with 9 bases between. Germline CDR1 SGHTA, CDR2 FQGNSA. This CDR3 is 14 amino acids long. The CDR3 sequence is CASSSGPYQETQYF. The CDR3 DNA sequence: TGTGCCAGCAGCTCCGGGCCGTACCAAGAGACCCAGTACTTC.

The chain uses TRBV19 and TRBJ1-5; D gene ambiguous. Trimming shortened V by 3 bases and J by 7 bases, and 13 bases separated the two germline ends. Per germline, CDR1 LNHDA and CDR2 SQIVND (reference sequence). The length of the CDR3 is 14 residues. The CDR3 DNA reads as TGTGCCAGTAGTATCACCGGAAGAGGGCAGCCCCAGCATTTT. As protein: CASSITGRGQPQHF.

The CDR3 spells CASSQGFHSLPETQYF. The DNA for the CDR3 is TGCGCCAGCAGCCAAGGTTTCCATAGCTTGCCGGAGACCCAGTACTTC. V gene TRBV4-1 combines with J gene TRBJ2-5; D gene unclear. This CDR3 spans 16 amino acids. Trimming cost V 1 base and J 5 bases, with 17 bases left between them. Germline V lookup: CDR1 MGHRA, CDR2 YSYEKL.

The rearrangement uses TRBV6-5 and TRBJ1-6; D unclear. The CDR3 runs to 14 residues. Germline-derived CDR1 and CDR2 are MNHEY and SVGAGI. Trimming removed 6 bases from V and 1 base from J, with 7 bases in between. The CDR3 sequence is CASRRASYNSPLHF. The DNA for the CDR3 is TGTGCCAGCAGGAGGGCTTCCTATAATTCACCCCTCCACTTT.

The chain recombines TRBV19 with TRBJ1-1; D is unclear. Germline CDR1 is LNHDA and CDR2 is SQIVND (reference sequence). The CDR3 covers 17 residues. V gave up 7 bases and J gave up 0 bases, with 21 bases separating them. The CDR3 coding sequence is TGTGCCAGTACCTCGGGAGGAGGGAGTATTATGAACACTGAAGCTTTCTTT. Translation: CASTSGGGSIMNTEAFF.

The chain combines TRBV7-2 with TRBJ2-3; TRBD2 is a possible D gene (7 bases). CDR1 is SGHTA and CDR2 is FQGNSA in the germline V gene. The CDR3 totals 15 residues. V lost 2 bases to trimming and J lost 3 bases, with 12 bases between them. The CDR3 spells CASSLRGRVTDTQYF. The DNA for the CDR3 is TGTGCCAGCAGCTTAAGGGGGAGGGTGACAGATACGCAGTATTTT.

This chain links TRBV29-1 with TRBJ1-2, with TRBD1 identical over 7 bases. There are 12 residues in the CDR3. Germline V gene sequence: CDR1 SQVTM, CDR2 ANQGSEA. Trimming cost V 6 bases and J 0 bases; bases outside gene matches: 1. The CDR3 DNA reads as TGCAGCGTAGACAGGGCTAACTATGGCTACACCTTC. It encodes CSVDRANYGYTF.

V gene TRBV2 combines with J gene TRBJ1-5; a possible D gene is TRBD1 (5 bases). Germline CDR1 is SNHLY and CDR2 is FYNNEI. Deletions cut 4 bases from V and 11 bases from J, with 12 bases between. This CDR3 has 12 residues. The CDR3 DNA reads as TGTGCCAGCAGTGCGACAGCGGTGGCCCAGCATTTT. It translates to CASSATAVAQHF.

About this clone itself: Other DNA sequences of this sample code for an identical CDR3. Written as DNA, the CDR3 is TGCGCCAGCAGCTTGGCGGGGACAGCCTACGAGCAGTACTTC. Amino acid sequence: CASSLAGTAYEQYF. The chain is built from TRBV5-1 and TRBJ2-7; the match to TRBD1 covers 7 bases. V dropped 0 bases and J dropped 2; count of bases not matched to a gene: 2. The CDR3 covers 14 residues. Germline V CDR1 and CDR2: SGHRS, YFSETQ.